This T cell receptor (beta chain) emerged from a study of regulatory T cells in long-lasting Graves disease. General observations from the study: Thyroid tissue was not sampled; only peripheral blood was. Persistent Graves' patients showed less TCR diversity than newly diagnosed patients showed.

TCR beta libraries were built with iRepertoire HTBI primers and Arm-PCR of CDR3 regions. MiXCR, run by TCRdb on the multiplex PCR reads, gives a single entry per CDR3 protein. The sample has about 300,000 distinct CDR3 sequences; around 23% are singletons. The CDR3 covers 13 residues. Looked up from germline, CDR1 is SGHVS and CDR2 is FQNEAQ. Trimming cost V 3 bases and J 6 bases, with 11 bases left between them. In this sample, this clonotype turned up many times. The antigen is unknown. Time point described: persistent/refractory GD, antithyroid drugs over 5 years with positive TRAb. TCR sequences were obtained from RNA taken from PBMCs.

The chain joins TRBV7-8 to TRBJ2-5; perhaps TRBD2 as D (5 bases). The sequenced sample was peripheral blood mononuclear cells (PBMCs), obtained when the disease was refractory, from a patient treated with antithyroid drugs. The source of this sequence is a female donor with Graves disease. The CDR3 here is CASSLAGLKTQYF. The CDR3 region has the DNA TGTGCCAGCAGCTTGGCGGGTCTAAAGACCCAGTACTTC.